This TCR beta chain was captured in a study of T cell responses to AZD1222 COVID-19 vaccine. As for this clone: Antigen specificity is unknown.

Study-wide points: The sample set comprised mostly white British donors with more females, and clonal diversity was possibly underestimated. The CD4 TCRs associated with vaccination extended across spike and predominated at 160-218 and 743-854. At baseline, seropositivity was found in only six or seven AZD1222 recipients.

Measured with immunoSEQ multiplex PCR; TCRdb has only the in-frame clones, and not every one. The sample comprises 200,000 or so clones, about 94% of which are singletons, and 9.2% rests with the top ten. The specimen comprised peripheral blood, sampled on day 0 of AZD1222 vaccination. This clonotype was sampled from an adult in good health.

The CDR3: CASTKGIQGPYEQYF. Here the CDR3 DNA reads TGTGCCAGCACTAAGGGTATCCAGGGGCCATACGAGCAGTACTTC. J is TRBJ2-7 and V is TRBV6-6; D perhaps matches TRBD1 (6 bases). The CDR3 sequence is 15 residues long. Germline CDR1 reads MNHNY; CDR2 reads SVGAGI (reference sequence). Trimming took off 7 bases at V and 4 bases at J, with 20 bases between the two ends.